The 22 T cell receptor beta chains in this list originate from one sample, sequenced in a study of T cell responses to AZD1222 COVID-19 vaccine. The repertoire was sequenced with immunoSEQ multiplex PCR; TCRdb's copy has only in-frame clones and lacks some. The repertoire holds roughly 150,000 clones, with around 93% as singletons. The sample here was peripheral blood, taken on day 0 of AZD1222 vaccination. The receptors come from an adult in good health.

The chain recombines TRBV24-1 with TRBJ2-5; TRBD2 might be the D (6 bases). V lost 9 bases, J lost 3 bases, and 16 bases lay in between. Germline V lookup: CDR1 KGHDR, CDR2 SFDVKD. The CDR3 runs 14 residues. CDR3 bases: TGTGCCACCGCCCCCGGGGGTAGCGAAGAGACCCAGTACTTC. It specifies CATAPGGSEETQYF.

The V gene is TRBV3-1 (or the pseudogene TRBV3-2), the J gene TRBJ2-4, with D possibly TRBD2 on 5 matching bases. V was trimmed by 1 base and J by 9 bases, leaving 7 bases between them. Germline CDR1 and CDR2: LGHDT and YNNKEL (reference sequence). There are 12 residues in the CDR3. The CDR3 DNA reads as TGTGCCAGCAGCCAAGCGGGGAGCATTCAGTACTTC. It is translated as CASSQAGSIQYF.

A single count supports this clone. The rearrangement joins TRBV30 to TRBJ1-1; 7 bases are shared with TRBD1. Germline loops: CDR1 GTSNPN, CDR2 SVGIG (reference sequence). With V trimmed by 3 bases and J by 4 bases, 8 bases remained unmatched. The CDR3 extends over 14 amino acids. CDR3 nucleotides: TGTGCCTGGAGGCACTACAGGGGAGGCACTGAAGCTTTCTTT. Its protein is CAWRHYRGGTEAFF.

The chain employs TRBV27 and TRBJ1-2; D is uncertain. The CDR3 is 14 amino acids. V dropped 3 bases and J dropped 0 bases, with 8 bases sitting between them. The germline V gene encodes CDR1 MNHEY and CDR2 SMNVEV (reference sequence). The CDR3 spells CASSFVGSNYGYTF. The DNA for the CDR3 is TGTGCCAGCAGTTTCGTGGGGTCTAACTATGGCTACACCTTC.

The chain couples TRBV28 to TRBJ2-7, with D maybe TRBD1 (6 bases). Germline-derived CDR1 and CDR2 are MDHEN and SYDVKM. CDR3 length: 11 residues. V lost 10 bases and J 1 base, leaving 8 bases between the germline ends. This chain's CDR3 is CATRGSYEQYF. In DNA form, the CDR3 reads TGTGCCACTAGGGGGTCCTACGAGCAGTACTTC.

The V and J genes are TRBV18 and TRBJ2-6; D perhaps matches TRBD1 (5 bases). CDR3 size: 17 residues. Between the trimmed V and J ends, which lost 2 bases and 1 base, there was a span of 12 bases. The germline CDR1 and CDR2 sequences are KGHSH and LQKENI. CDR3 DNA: TGTGCCAGCTCACCAAACCAGGGTAGATCTGGGGCCAACGTCCTGACTTTC. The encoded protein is CASSPNQGRSGANVLTF.

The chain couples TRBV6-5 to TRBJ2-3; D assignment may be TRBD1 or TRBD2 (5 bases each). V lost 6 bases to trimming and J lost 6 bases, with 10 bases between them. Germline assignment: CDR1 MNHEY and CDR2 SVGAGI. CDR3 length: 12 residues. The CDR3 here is CASRAWGDTQYF. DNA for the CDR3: TGTGCCAGCAGGGCGTGGGGGGATACGCAGTATTTT.

The CDR3 spells CASTLLGSSGEKLFF. CDR3 bases: TGTGCCAGCACGCTGCTCGGGTCTTCCGGTGAAAAACTGTTTTTT. J is TRBJ1-4 and V is TRBV28; D call uncertain. This CDR3 spans 15 amino acids. Trimming took 7 bases from V and 7 from J, leaving 19 bases between them. Germline CDR1 is MDHEN and CDR2 is SYDVKM.

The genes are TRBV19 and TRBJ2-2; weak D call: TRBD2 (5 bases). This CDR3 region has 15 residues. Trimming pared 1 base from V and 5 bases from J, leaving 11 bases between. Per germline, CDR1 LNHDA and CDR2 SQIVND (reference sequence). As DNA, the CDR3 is TGTGCCAGTAGTATAGGAGGGCGCAGGACCGGGGAGCTGTTTTTT. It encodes CASSIGGRRTGELFF.

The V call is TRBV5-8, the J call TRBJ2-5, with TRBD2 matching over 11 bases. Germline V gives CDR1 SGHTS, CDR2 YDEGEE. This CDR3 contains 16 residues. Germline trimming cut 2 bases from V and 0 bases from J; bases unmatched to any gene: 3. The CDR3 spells CASSLRTSGYQETQYF. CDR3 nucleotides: TGTGCCAGCAGCTTACGGACTAGCGGGTACCAAGAGACCCAGTACTTC.

Here the CDR3 DNA reads TGTGCCAGCAGCCCCGGGATCACAGCCGGGGAGCTGTTTTTT. Encoded protein: CASSPGITAGELFF. The chain uses TRBV7-9 and TRBJ2-2, with TRBD2 as a possible D gene (5 bases). From germline, CDR1 is SEHNR and CDR2 FQNEAQ (reference sequence). The CDR3 has 14 residues. V lost 5 bases, J lost 6 bases, and 13 bases lay in between.

The CDR3 region has the DNA TGTGCCAGCAGTGCCGGGGACAGTTTTAAGAACACTGAAGCTTTCTTT. It encodes CASSAGDSFKNTEAFF. This sequence joins TRBV28 and TRBJ1-1; 7 nucleotides match TRBD1. This CDR3 is built from 16 residues. Looked up from germline, CDR1 is MDHEN and CDR2 is SYDVKM. The ends lost 5 bases at V and 1 base at J; junction bases unmatched: 10.

This chain's CDR3 is CASSLIGGGGGTEAFF. The CDR3 DNA reads TGTGCCAGCAGCTTAATTGGGGGCGGAGGAGGGACTGAAGCTTTCTTT. The chain is built from TRBV7-3 and TRBJ1-1; perhaps TRBD1 as D (6 bases). This CDR3 has 16 amino acids. Trimming stripped 1 base from V and 5 bases from J, with 17 bases between. Germline loops: CDR1 SGHTA, CDR2 FQGTGA.

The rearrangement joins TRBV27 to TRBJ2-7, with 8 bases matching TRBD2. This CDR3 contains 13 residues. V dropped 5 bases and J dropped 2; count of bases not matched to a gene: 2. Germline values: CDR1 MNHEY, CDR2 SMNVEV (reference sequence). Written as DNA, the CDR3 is TGTGCCAGCAGTAGCGGGAGCACCTACGAGCAGTACTTC. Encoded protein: CASSSGSTYEQYF.

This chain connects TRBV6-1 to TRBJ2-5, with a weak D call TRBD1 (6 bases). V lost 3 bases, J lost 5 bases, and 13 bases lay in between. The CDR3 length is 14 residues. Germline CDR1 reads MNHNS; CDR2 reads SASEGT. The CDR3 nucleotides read TGTGCCAGCAGTGATAGGGGGTCTAGGGAGACCCAGTACTTC. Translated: CASSDRGSRETQYF.

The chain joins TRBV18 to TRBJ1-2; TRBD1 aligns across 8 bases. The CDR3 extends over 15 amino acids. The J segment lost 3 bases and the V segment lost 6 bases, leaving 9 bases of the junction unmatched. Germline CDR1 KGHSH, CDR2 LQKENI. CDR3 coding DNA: TGTGCCAGCTCGCTTGACAGGGGTAGTTACTATGGCTACACCTTC. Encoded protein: CASSLDRGSYYGYTF.

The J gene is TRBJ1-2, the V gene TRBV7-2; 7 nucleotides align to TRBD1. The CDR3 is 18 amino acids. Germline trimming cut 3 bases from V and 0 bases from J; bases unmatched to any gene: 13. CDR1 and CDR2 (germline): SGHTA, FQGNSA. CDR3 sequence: CASSLTISGQASNYGYTF. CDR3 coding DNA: TGTGCCAGCAGCTTGACTATTTCTGGACAGGCTTCTAACTATGGCTACACCTTC.

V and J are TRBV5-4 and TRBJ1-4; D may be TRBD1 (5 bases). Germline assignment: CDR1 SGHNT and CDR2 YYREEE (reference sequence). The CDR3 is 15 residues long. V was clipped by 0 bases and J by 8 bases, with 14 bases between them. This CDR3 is CASSLDSGADEKLFF. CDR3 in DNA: TGTGCCAGCAGCTTGGATTCCGGGGCCGACGAAAAACTGTTTTTT.

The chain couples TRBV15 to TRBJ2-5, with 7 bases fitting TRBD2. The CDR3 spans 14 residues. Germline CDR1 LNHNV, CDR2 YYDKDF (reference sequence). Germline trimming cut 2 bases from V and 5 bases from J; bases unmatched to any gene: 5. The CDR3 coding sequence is TGTGCCACCAGCAGATCTAGCGGAGGGGAGACCCAGTACTTC. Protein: CATSRSSGGETQYF. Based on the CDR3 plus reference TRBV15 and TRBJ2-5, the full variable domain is DAMVIQNPRYQVTQFGKPVTLSCSQTLNHNVMYWYQQKSSQAPKLLFHYYDKDFNNEADTPDNFQSRRPNTSFCFLDIRSPGLGDTAMYLCATSRSSGGETQYFGPGTRLLVL.

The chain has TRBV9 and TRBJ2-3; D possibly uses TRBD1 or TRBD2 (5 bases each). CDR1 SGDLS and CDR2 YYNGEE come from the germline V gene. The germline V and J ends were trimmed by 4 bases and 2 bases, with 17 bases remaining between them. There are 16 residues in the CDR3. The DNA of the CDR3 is TGTGCCAGCAGCAGAGGGACCCTCATATCCACAGATACGCAGTATTTT. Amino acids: CASSRGTLISTDTQYF.

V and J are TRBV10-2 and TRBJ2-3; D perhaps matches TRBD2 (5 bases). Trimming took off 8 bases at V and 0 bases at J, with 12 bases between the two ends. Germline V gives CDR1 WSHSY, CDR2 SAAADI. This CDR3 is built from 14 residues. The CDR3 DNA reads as TGCGCCAGCCGCGAGGGCGGGAGCACAGATACGCAGTATTTT. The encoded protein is CASREGGSTDTQYF.

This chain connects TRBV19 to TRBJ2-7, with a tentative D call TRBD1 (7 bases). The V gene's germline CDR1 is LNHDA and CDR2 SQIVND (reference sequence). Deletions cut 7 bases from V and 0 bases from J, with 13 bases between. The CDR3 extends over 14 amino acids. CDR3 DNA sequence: TGTGCCAGTAAAGTCAGGGGGGTCTCCTACGAGCAGTACTTC. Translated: CASKVRGVSYEQYF.